These T cell receptor beta chains were read from a single sample in a study of identical twins. TCRdb re-called the 5' RACE reads through MiXCR, storing one row per CDR3 protein. This table holds hundreds of thousands of distinct CDR3 sequences, 6% to 6.5% found once. Sequencing input: naive T cells sorted from blood. The origin of the receptors is a man aged 18 to 30 in good health. The CDR3 runs from the conserved cysteine through the conserved F or W. Each record gives: V gene, D gene, clone size, J gene, CDR3 DNA, CDR3 protein. The D gene is left open where the match is weak. Size is omitted from some rows. Given values are once, few, many or a class for expanded clones.

>TRBV25-1|TRBD1|.|TRBJ1-2
TGTGCCAGCAGTGAATCCCGGACAGGACATGGCTACACCTTC
CASSESRTGHGYTF
>TRBV7-2|.|many|TRBJ2-3
TGTGCCAGCAGCTTAGTTGGATTGAGCACAGATACGCAGTATTTT
CASSLVGLSTDTQYF
>TRBV12-3/TRBV12-4|TRBD1|many|TRBJ1-3
TGTGCCAGCAGTTCGACAGGGTCCTCTGGAAACACCATATATTTT
CASSSTGSSGNTIYF
>TRBV20-1|.|few|TRBJ2-3
TGCAGTGCTAGAGAAAATCCGGGACGTATCACAGATACGCAGTATTTT
CSARENPGRITDTQYF
>TRBV7-9|TRBD2|few|TRBJ2-1
TGTGCCAGCAGCCGACTAGCGGGAGAGAGGAATGAGCAGTTCTTC
CASSRLAGERNEQFF
>TRBV12-3/TRBV12-4|TRBD2|many|TRBJ2-1
TGTGCCAGCAGTTTATCTAGCGGGGGTTCCTACAATGAGCAGTTCTTC
CASSLSSGGSYNEQFF
>TRBV9|.|few|TRBJ2-1
TGTGCCAGCAGCGCTATAGCGGTCGATGAGCAGTTCTTC
CASSAIAVDEQFF
>TRBV6-6|.|.|TRBJ2-2
TGTGCCAGCAGTTACCTTCCCGGGGAGCTGTTTTTT
CASSYLPGELFF
>TRBV4-2|TRBD2|.|TRBJ2-1
TGTGCCAGCAGCCAAGTCCCCGGGACTAGTATCTACAATGAGCAGTTCTTC
CASSQVPGTSIYNEQFF
>TRBV29-1|.|few|TRBJ2-7
TGCAGCGTTGACCCCGGAGGGGCCTACGAGCAGTACTTC
CSVDPGGAYEQYF
>TRBV28|TRBD2|many|TRBJ2-2
TGTGCCAGCACCATGGGGGGGACCATTAACACCGGGGAGCTGTTTTTT
CASTMGGTINTGELFF
>TRBV5-1|TRBD2|few|TRBJ2-5
TGCGCCAGCAGCTTGCGTACTAGCGGGCAACAAGAGACCCAGTACTTC
CASSLRTSGQQETQYF
>TRBV20-1|TRBD2|many|TRBJ2-1
TGCAGTGCCAGCGGGGATCGGGCCTACAATGAGCAGTTCTTC
CSASGDRAYNEQFF
>TRBV20-1|TRBD2|many|TRBJ2-4
TGCAGTGCTAGAGTCGGACTAGCGGGAGTCAAGTACTTC
CSARVGLAGVKYF
>TRBV29-1|.|many|TRBJ2-3
TGCAGCGTTGCAGCGGACACAGATACGCAGTATTTT
CSVAADTDTQYF
>TRBV18|.|few|TRBJ2-1
TGTGCCAGCTCACCACCAGGGCGAAGTCCCTACAATGAGCAGTTCTTC
CASSPPGRSPYNEQFF
>TRBV12-3/TRBV12-4|.|many|TRBJ2-3
TGTGCCAGCAGTCAAGCACAGAGGTCTAGCACAGATACGCAGTATTTT
CASSQAQRSSTDTQYF
>TRBV9|.|few|TRBJ2-2
TGTGCCAGCAGCGTAGACCTCGGGGAGCTGTTTTTT
CASSVDLGELFF
>TRBV12-3/TRBV12-4|.|.|TRBJ2-1
TGTGCCAGCAAGGAGCCCGGGACATCATACAATGAGCAGTTCTTC
CASKEPGTSYNEQFF
>TRBV25-1|.|few|TRBJ2-1
TGTGCCAGCAGTCGGGTCGGGGACAATGAGCAGTTCTTC
CASSRVGDNEQFF
>TRBV12-3/TRBV12-4|.|many|TRBJ2-1
TGTGCCAGCAGTTTAGACTATAGCGAGCAGTTCTTC
CASSLDYSEQFF
>TRBV18|.|many|TRBJ2-7
TGTGCCAGCTCACCACCACAGGGATCCCCCTACGAGCAGTACTTC
CASSPPQGSPYEQYF
>TRBV6-2/TRBV6-3|TRBD2|many|TRBJ2-1
TGTGCCAGCAGTTACTCTCTCGGGGGGAGACAGTTCTTC
CASSYSLGGRQFF
>TRBV12-3/TRBV12-4|.|few|TRBJ1-1
TGTGCCAGCAGTTTTGAGGATTTGAACACTGAAGCTTTCTTT
CASSFEDLNTEAFF
>TRBV12-5|.|.|TRBJ2-5
TGTGCTAGTGGTTTGCCCGGGATCCAAGAGACCCAGTACTTC
CASGLPGIQETQYF
>TRBV28|.|many|TRBJ1-1
TGTGCCAGCAGTTTACCAGACGGAATGAACACTGAAGCTTTCTTT
CASSLPDGMNTEAFF